This TCR beta chain was retrieved from a study of cytomegalovirus exposure and HLA in healthy donors. Study-wide results and caveats: Confirmation was obtained in vitro that a few CMV-associated chains are specific for CMV antigens. Cytomegalovirus status was reportedly diagnosed by the classifier with high sensitivity and specificity. According to a subsequent analysis, TCR clusters from the first cohort were inclined to appear together in the roughly 130 validation repertoires. A list of roughly 180 TCR beta chains associated with cytomegalovirus was given.

Notes on this clone: Its specificity is unknown.

The method was immunoSEQ multiplex PCR; TCRdb's version includes in-frame clones alone and lacks a portion of them. The sample includes 300,000 to 400,000 clones, roughly 90% of them seen just once. CDR1 is GTSNPN, CDR2 SVGIG, per germline (reference sequence). The CDR3 is 12 residues long. Trimming removed 8 bases from V and 4 bases from J, with 12 bases in between. This sequence joins TRBV30 and TRBJ2-1; perhaps TRBD2 as D (5 bases). The sample taken for sequencing was PBMCs. This TCR came from a woman aged 18 to 35 in good health and CMV-seronegative. As DNA, the CDR3 is TGTGCCGAGGGAACAGATTACAATGAGCAGTTCTTC. This translates into CAEGTDYNEQFF.